The 9 T cell receptor beta chains presented below share a single source sample, sequenced in a study of cytomegalovirus exposure and HLA in healthy donors. PCR was performed using 60 Vbeta and 13 Jbeta primers. Assay used: immunoSEQ multiplex PCR; TCRdb lists only in-frame clones, some missing. The sample contains 85,000 to 100,000 clones, about four fifths of which appear only once. The sequenced sample consisted of PBMCs. The receptors were gathered from a male donor in good health and CMV-seropositive.

This chain connects TRBV7-3 to TRBJ2-4; possible D gene TRBD1, 6 bases. CDR1 and CDR2 (germline): SGHTA, FQGTGA. Trimming left V 2 bases short and J 8 bases short, with 10 bases between. The CDR3 is 13 residues long. This CDR3 is CASSLQGSDIQYF. CDR3 nucleotide sequence: TGTGCCAGCAGCTTACAGGGGTCGGACATTCAGTACTTC.

The chain uses TRBV14 and TRBJ2-3; the D is unclear. CDR3 length: 12 amino acids. Trimming removed 1 base from V and 7 bases from J, with 6 bases in between. Germline V lookup: CDR1 SGHDN, CDR2 FVKESK. CDR3 nucleotides: TGTGCCAGCAGCCAAGGAGGTTATACGCAGTATTTT. It translates to CASSQGGYTQYF.

The V gene is TRBV2, the J gene TRBJ2-1, with 9 bases lining up with TRBD1. V lost 1 base, J lost 4 bases, and 2 bases stayed unmatched. CDR1 and CDR2 (germline): SNHLY, FYNNEI. CDR3 length: 15 residues. The CDR3 protein is CASSEEGTGYNEQFF. CDR3 DNA: TGTGCCAGCAGTGAAGAGGGGACAGGGTACAATGAGCAGTTCTTC.

This chain connects TRBV30 to TRBJ2-6, with TRBD1 identical over 9 bases. Germline CDR1 is GTSNPN and CDR2 is SVGIG (reference sequence). CDR3 length: 17 residues. V lost 5 bases and J lost 0; bases outside the gene matches: 8. The CDR3 DNA reads as TGTGCCTGGCGCCGGGACAGGGCCCGCTCTGGGGCCAACGTCCTGACTTTC. It translates to CAWRRDRARSGANVLTF.

The chain employs TRBV7-9 and TRBJ1-1, with D maybe TRBD1 (5 bases). Germline lookup yields CDR1 SEHNR and CDR2 FQNEAQ (reference sequence). The V end was cut by 2 bases, the J end by 4 bases, with 20 bases between. The CDR3 is 17 amino acids. This CDR3 is CASSLLTGKFGGTEAFF. The CDR3 coding sequence is TGTGCCAGCAGCTTACTAACAGGCAAATTTGGTGGCACTGAAGCTTTCTTT.

The V and J genes are TRBV30 and TRBJ1-6; maybe TRBD1 (6 bases). Trimming took 4 bases from V and 10 from J, leaving 11 bases between them. Per germline, CDR1 GTSNPN and CDR2 SVGIG (reference sequence). This CDR3 spans 12 amino acids. This chain's CDR3 is CAWTGARSPLHF. The DNA of the CDR3 is TGTGCCTGGACAGGGGCGCGGTCACCCCTCCACTTT.

V and J are TRBV12-5 and TRBJ1-4; no definite D call. V gave up 5 bases and J gave up 8 bases, with 15 bases separating them. The CDR3 loop spans 14 amino acids. Looked up from germline, CDR1 is LGHNT and CDR2 is FRNRAP. The CDR3 DNA reads as TGTGCTAGTGGTAGATCACTGGCAGGCGAAAAACTGTTTTTT. Amino acids: CASGRSLAGEKLFF.

This chain joins TRBV9 and TRBJ1-1; no reliable D call. With 0 bases removed from V and 1 base from J, the gap between germline ends came to 7 bases. This CDR3 has 14 residues. Germline lookup yields CDR1 SGDLS and CDR2 YYNGEE. CDR3 loop: CASSVGAGNTEAFF. DNA of the CDR3: TGTGCCAGCAGCGTAGGGGCGGGGAACACTGAAGCTTTCTTT. Based on the CDR3 plus reference TRBV9 and TRBJ1-1, the full variable domain is DSGVTQTPKHLITATGQRVTLRCSPRSGDLSVYWYQQSLDQGLQFLIQYYNGEERAKGNILERFSAQQFPDLHSELNLSSLELGDSALYFCASSVGAGNTEAFFGQGTRLTVV.

The DNA for the CDR3 is TGTGCCTGGAGTAAGCTAGCGGGGGTCGAGCAGTACTTC. Its translation: CAWSKLAGVEQYF. The chain combines TRBV30 with TRBJ2-7; TRBD2 agrees at 10 bases. The CDR3 is 13 amino acids. The junction had 4 bases not matched to a gene; V was cut back by 2 bases and J by 6 bases. The germline V gene encodes CDR1 GTSNPN and CDR2 SVGIG (reference sequence).